This TCR beta chain derives from a study of blood T cell repertoires in COVID-19. Study summary: From T cells, B-cell-depleted T cells, or PBMCs came the material, which was cDNA or gDNA.

In the authors' methods: The assay estimated nucleated cells by amplifying reference gene primers. Some clones are missing from TCRdb's copy, which holds only in-frame ones; the method was immunoSEQ multiplex PCR. From that table come the V and J calls and clone size; the DNA was used to work out D and trimming. The repertoire consists of fewer than 300,000 clones, with roughly 93% occurring once and the leading ten covering about 2.3%. The study recruited people aged roughly 18 to 89 years across under 25 US areas. Assignment of participants to cohorts was predicated upon participant-reported clinical history. CDR1 and CDR2 (germline): LNHDA, SQIVND (reference sequence). CDR3 size: 15 residues. Trimming shortened V by 4 bases and J by 2 bases, and 12 bases separated the two germline ends.

The origin of this receptor is a middle-aged woman with acute COVID-19. Sequenced sample: PBMCs or T cells enriched from blood (not recorded which). The gene calls are TRBV19 and TRBJ1-5; TRBD1 might be the D (5 bases). The CDR3 is CASSKSGDGNQPQHF. The CDR3 DNA is TGTGCCAGTAGTAAATCGGGGGATGGCAATCAGCCCCAGCATTTT.